This T cell receptor beta chain was found in a study of T cell repertoires in cytomegalovirus infection. Looking at the study overall: An indication of both CMV infection and matching HLA type came from public TCR beta signatures. General observations from the study: Clonotypes of TCR beta that were HLA-C-restricted and CMV-specific dominated the ex vivo response.

A remark on this clonotype: Antigen specificity is unknown.

TCRdb reanalysed the reads using MiXCR and keeps one entry per CDR3 protein. Among hundreds of thousands of distinct CDR3 sequences, about two fifths were seen once, and the ten largest hold around two fifths. With 8 bases clipped from V and 4 bases from J, the junction kept 10 bases outside the gene matches. CDR1 ENHRY and CDR2 SYGVKD come from the germline V gene. The CDR3 sequence is 15 residues long. The chain uses TRBV10-3 and TRBJ1-1; 10 bases align to TRBD1. The material sequenced was cultured PBMCs, taken from culture after CMV antigen stimulation. This receptor was taken from a human donor in good health (CMV status not recorded). Some clones in this sample may be carry-over from other donors' samples. The CDR3 nucleotides read TGTGCCATCTCGAAACCCTGGGACAGGGGCACTGAAGCTTTCTTT. Translating it yields CAISKPWDRGTEAFF.